This TCR beta chain appears in the sequencing data of a study of tumor-infiltrating lymphocytes in primary liver carcinoma. Points from the study as a whole: Merely about 8-25% of top clones occurred in all five tumor regions.

Details on this clonotype: Its specificity is unknown. Without the conserved terminal phenylalanine or tryptophan, this CDR3 likely stems from a read error.

The study co-extracted DNA and RNA from 20-30 mg of unsorted bulk tissue. Each tumor specimen held more than 75% viable tumor cells. Priming with a constant-region primer yielded TCR beta cDNA from around 540 ng total RNA. Libraries of TCR beta came from three nested multiplex PCR rounds with slightly modified ARM-PCR. The first two PCR rounds used TRBV1-TRBV30 primers with a Cbeta primer, roughly 10 cycles each. MiXCR, run by TCRdb on the multiplex PCR reads, gives a single entry per CDR3 protein. The repertoire includes about 84,000 distinct CDR3 sequences, approximately 72% of them detected once, and just under 20% sits in the top ten. CDR3 length: 17 residues.

Sequenced material: liver tumor tissue from sampling region 1. Subset of the sample: tumor region T1, superior pole. The TCR originated in a middle-aged man with primary liver carcinoma and hepatitis B virus infection. V usage is TRBV12-3 or TRBV12-4 and J usage is TRBJ2-2; possible D gene TRBD2, 6 bases. The CDR3 protein is CASSLGSSGPSTGDLFI. The DNA of the CDR3 is TGTGCCAGCAGTTTAGGGAGTAGCGGCCCATCCACCGGGGACCTGTTTATT.